This TCR beta chain came from a study of blood T cell repertoires in COVID-19. Germline CDR1 is SGDLS and CDR2 is YYNGEE. There are 14 residues in the CDR3. V dropped 5 bases and J dropped 2 bases, with 11 bases sitting between them. Some clones are missing from TCRdb's copy, which holds only in-frame ones; the method was immunoSEQ multiplex PCR. The profile shows under 15,000 clones, 72% of them singletons. The receptor was derived from a man in his fifties or sixties with COVID-19, enrolled during active disease. The chain uses TRBV9 and TRBJ1-3; unclear D gene. The specimen sequenced was peripheral blood. The CDR3 DNA reads TGTGCCAGCAGTGGTGGAGGGCCTGGAAACACCATATATTTT. Its translation is CASSGGGPGNTIYF.